This T cell receptor (beta chain) was captured by sequencing in a study of sequential checkpoint blockade in melanoma. Study-level information: Under 25 patients had matched tumor biopsies before treatment and at week 13 after nivolumab or ipilimumab alone.

The CDR3 is made up of 14 amino acids. Germline values: CDR1 SGHNT, CDR2 YENEEA. The V gene lost 1 base and the J gene lost 1 base, with 7 bases spanning the gap. This clone was counted only a few times. Treatment of the sample: randomized to nivolumab then ipilimumab (arm A) or the reverse (arm B). The protocol was immunoSEQ multiplex PCR, while the TCRdb copy is restricted to in-frame clones and leaves out a portion. The sample has about 5,500 clones; roughly two fifths are singletons. This receptor was obtained from a human donor with melanoma. The specimen comprised tumor tissue (inferred from file names), sampled from a patient given nivolumab and ipilimumab in sequence. V gene TRBV11-3 combines with J gene TRBJ1-1, with D perhaps matching TRBD1 (5 bases). The CDR3 DNA follows: TGTGCCAGCAGCTTAGGCGGGGGGAACACTGAAGCTTTCTTT. Residues: CASSLGGGNTEAFF.